This T cell receptor beta chain appears in the sequencing data of a study of response to subunit inactivated influenza vaccine. MiXCR was run by TCRdb on the RT-PCR reads, yielding one entry per CDR3 protein. Altogether more than 500,000 distinct CDR3 sequences are present, around 10% being singletons, with the ten largest covering 11%. The V gene's germline CDR1 is MGHRA and CDR2 YSYEKL. The CDR3 has 13 amino acids. The V gene lost 1 base and the J gene lost 6 bases, with 6 bases spanning the gap. This clonotype was seen many times. These records were also assigned to another study, of T cells expressing NK-cell markers. That source reports: UMIs accompanied the 5'RACE template switching by which TCR beta cDNA was made. With respect to HCMV, most of the eight sequenced donors were seropositive, and one was seronegative. Dominant NKG2C+ clonotypes in about six donors made up roughly 1.0-7.5% of CD8+ T cells. In a handful of donors, these clonotypes also led the CD3+CD56-NKG2C+ fraction. What remained unclear was the HCMV specificity of expanded NKG2C+ T cell clones.

This chain links TRBV4-1 with TRBJ2-2; no clear D gene. This TCR was sampled from a man aged 45-60 years who received an inactivated influenza vaccine. Material: PBMCs from blood, obtained on the day of vaccination. CDR3 amino acids: CASSQGVAGELFF. CDR3 sequence (DNA): TGCGCCAGCAGCCAAGGCGTAGCCGGGGAGCTGTTTTTT.